Following are 16 T cell receptor beta chains from one sample sequenced in a study of T cells after yellow fever vaccination. TCRdb reanalysed the 5' RACE reads using MiXCR and keeps one entry per CDR3 protein. The sample has about 350,000 distinct CDR3 sequences, about 4% seen once. Material: PBMCs, obtained 5 days after the yellow fever booster vaccination. These receptors originate from a man between 18 and 35 years old who received the YFV17D yellow fever vaccine.

This clonotype has more than one count but fewer than ten. The chain couples TRBV12-3 or TRBV12-4 to TRBJ2-7, with D perhaps TRBD1 or TRBD2 (6 bases each). V gave up 3 bases and J gave up 4 bases, with 13 bases separating them. The CDR3 has 14 residues. DNA for the CDR3: TGTGCCAGCAGTTTTTTCGGGGGACAATACGAGCAGTACTTC. Protein: CASSFFGGQYEQYF.

There are a few counts of this clonotype. The chain combines TRBV19 with TRBJ2-3; possible D gene TRBD2, 5 bases. The CDR3 consists of 15 residues. With 0 bases removed from V and 0 bases from J, the gap between germline ends came to 7 bases. Looked up from germline, CDR1 is LNHDA and CDR2 is SQIVND (reference sequence). The CDR3 sequence: CASSIERTSTDTQYF. The CDR3 DNA sequence: TGTGCCAGTAGTATAGAGAGGACTAGCACAGATACGCAGTATTTT.

This clonotype has ten or more counts. V usage is TRBV27 and J usage is TRBJ1-5; 7 nucleotides line up with TRBD1. V trimming: 3 bases; J trimming: 8 bases; junction bases outside the gene matches: 1. The CDR3 has 12 amino acids. The germline CDR1 and CDR2 sequences are MNHEY and SMNVEV (reference sequence). The CDR3 spells CASSFTGEPQHF. As DNA, the CDR3 is TGTGCCAGCAGTTTCACAGGGGAGCCCCAGCATTTT.

This clonotype was seen a few times. This sequence joins TRBV12-3 or TRBV12-4 and TRBJ2-3, with TRBD1 matching over 12 bases. The CDR3 has 16 residues. V lost 2 bases, J lost 6 bases, and 6 bases stayed unmatched. CDR3 sequence: CASSLTGTGGLDTQYF. The CDR3, as DNA: TGTGCCAGCAGTTTAACCGGGACAGGGGGCCTGGATACGCAGTATTTT.

The V call is TRBV24-1, the J call TRBJ2-4; D gene unclear. This CDR3 is 15 amino acids long. Looked up from germline, CDR1 is KGHDR and CDR2 is SFDVKD. V gave up 9 bases and J gave up 6 bases, with 20 bases separating them. This chain's CDR3 is CATQSDGAVGNIQYF. For the CDR3, the DNA is TGTGCCACCCAGTCGGACGGTGCGGTGGGAAACATTCAGTACTTC.

This clonotype was recorded many times. The chain couples TRBV19 to TRBJ1-2; TRBD1 is a possible D gene (5 bases). CDR1 LNHDA and CDR2 SQIVND come from the germline V gene (reference sequence). This CDR3 spans 17 amino acids. V was trimmed by 4 bases and J by 0 bases, leaving 18 bases between them. The CDR3 DNA is TGTGCCAGTAGTAGTCAGGGTTTCCCACCCTCTAACTATGGCTACACCTTC. Its translation is CASSSQGFPPSNYGYTF.

This clonotype occurred many times. The chain is built from TRBV5-1 and TRBJ2-2, with D maybe TRBD1 (6 bases). The germline gives CDR1 SGHRS, CDR2 YFSETQ. Trimming shortened V by 2 bases and J by 4 bases, and 12 bases separated the two germline ends. This CDR3 comprises 15 residues. In DNA form, the CDR3 reads TGCGCCAGCAGCTTAAACAGGGATACCACCGGGGAGCTGTTTTTT. As protein: CASSLNRDTTGELFF. Variable domain in full (rest from reference TRBV5-1 and TRBJ2-2): KAGVTQTPRYLIKTRGQQVTLSCSPISGHRSVSWYQQTPGQGLQFLFEYFSETQRNKGNFPGRFSGRQFSNSRSEMNVSTLELGDSALYLCASSLNRDTTGELFFGEGSRLTVL.

The V gene is TRBV3-1, the J gene TRBJ2-4, with 14 bases matching TRBD2. Per germline, CDR1 LGHDT and CDR2 YNNKEL (reference sequence). The CDR3 extends over 16 amino acids. J was trimmed by 9 bases and V by 5 bases; bases with no gene match: 9. The CDR3 nucleotides read TGTGCCAGCAGCTCGGGACTAGCGGGGGCCGGTGGCATTCAGTACTTC. Translated, it gives CASSSGLAGAGGIQYF. Full variable domain (outside the CDR3, taken from reference TRBV3-1 and TRBJ2-4): DTAVSQTPKYLVTQMGNDKSIKCEQNLGHDTMYWYKQDSKKFLKIMFSYNNKELIINETVPNRFSPKSPDKAHLNLHINSLELGDSAVYFCASSSGLAGAGGIQYFGAGTRLSVL.

This clonotype occurred a few times. J is TRBJ1-2 and V is TRBV4-1, with a tentative D call TRBD1 (5 bases). The CDR3 totals 13 residues. Germline loops: CDR1 MGHRA, CDR2 YSYEKL. V lost 1 base and J lost 9, with 12 bases in between. The CDR3 nucleotides read TGCGCCAGCAGCCAAGGCGGGGGGAGGAGCTACACCTTC. The encoded protein is CASSQGGGRSYTF.

This clonotype has more than one count but fewer than ten. The rearrangement uses TRBV24-1 and TRBJ2-5; possible D gene TRBD1, 5 bases. The CDR3 consists of 14 residues. The germline gives CDR1 KGHDR, CDR2 SFDVKD. V was trimmed by 2 bases and J by 4 bases, leaving 10 bases between them. CDR3 sequence (DNA): TGTGCCACCAGTGATTCAGGGAAGACAGAGACCCAGTACTTC. This translates into CATSDSGKTETQYF.

The table lists this clonotype with many counts. The DNA of the CDR3 is TGTGCCAGCAGCTTAGTTGGGAACGAGCAGTACTTC. It encodes CASSLVGNEQYF. The chain carries TRBV13 and TRBJ2-7; D ambiguous. The V and J ends lost 1 base and 5 bases respectively, with 6 bases between them. The V gene's germline CDR1 is PRHDT and CDR2 FYEKMQ (reference sequence). The CDR3 length is 12 residues. The full variable domain, in which reference TRBV13 and TRBJ2-7 provide the parts outside the CDR3, is AAGVIQSPRHLIKEKRETATLKCYPIPRHDTVYWYQQGPGQDPQFLISFYEKMQSDKGSIPDRFSAQQFSDYHSELNMSSLELGDSALYFCASSLVGNEQYFGPGTRLTVT.

The V and J genes are TRBV7-2 and TRBJ1-4, with D perhaps matching TRBD1 (5 bases). Germline V gives CDR1 SGHTA, CDR2 FQGNSA. Trimming took off 6 bases at V and 0 bases at J, with 11 bases between the two ends. The CDR3 runs to 15 residues. CDR3: CASRYRLSTNEKLFF. CDR3 coding DNA: TGTGCCAGCAGATACAGGTTATCAACTAATGAAAAACTGTTTTTT.

This clonotype was counted many times. The CDR3 here is CATSRARLQETQYF. The CDR3 DNA is TGTGCCACCAGCAGGGCCAGGCTCCAAGAGACCCAGTACTTC. The V and J genes are TRBV15 and TRBJ2-5; no reliable D call. Germline-derived CDR1 and CDR2 are LNHNV and YYDKDF (reference sequence). There are 14 residues in the CDR3. V shed 3 bases and J shed 1 base, with 9 bases lying between them.

A few counts support this clonotype. The chain combines TRBV5-1 with TRBJ2-3; 8 bases are a match to TRBD2. Germline V lookup: CDR1 SGHRS, CDR2 YFSETQ. V trimming: 0 bases; J trimming: 4 bases; junction bases outside the gene matches: 10. The CDR3 sequence is 17 residues long. The CDR3: CASSLAGVAGSPDTQYF. The CDR3, as DNA: TGCGCCAGCAGCTTGGCAGGGGTAGCGGGGTCTCCAGATACGCAGTATTTT. The entire variable domain, with the rest obtained from reference TRBV5-1 and TRBJ2-3, is as follows: KAGVTQTPRYLIKTRGQQVTLSCSPISGHRSVSWYQQTPGQGLQFLFEYFSETQRNKGNFPGRFSGRQFSNSRSEMNVSTLELGDSALYLCASSLAGVAGSPDTQYFGPGTRLTVL.

The chain is built from TRBV6-5 and TRBJ2-3; possible D gene TRBD2, 7 bases. CDR3 length equals 16 residues. Germline CDR1 reads MNHEY; CDR2 reads SVGAGI. V was shortened by 2 bases and J by 7 bases, with 19 bases between the two germline ends. The CDR3 coding sequence is TGTGCCAGCAGTTACAATTTGGGGGGGGGCGTATATACGCAGTATTTT. Translated: CASSYNLGGGVYTQYF.

The genes are TRBV21-1 and TRBJ2-7; the table's D call, TRBD2, has no DNA check behind it. TRBV21-1 is noted as a pseudogene. The CDR3 loop spans 14 amino acids. This CDR3 is CASSKFSGEGEQYV. CDR3 nucleotide sequence: TGTGCCAGCAGCAAATTTAGCGGGGAAGGCGAGCAGTACGTC.